This T cell receptor beta chain was sequenced in a study of blood T cell repertoires in COVID-19. TCRdb's copy holds only in-frame clones and misses some; the assay was immunoSEQ multiplex PCR. The sample lists approximately 220,000 clones, about 90% occurring once. CDR1 SGHDT and CDR2 YYEEEE come from the germline V gene. Deletions cut 2 bases from V and 0 bases from J, with 15 bases between. The CDR3 contains 17 residues. The receptor comes from a man aged 25 to 40 who had been exposed to COVID-19. V gene TRBV5-6 combines with J gene TRBJ2-4, with D possibly being TRBD1 (7 bases). The sample consisted of PBMCs or T cells enriched from blood (not recorded which). The CDR3 here is CASSFQGGRLAKNIQYF. The CDR3 nucleotides read TGTGCCAGCAGCTTTCAGGGGGGCCGTTTAGCCAAAAACATTCAGTACTTC.